This section outlines one T cell receptor beta chain sequence together with its context. The antigen it recognizes is unknown. Base qualities are not recorded, but no much larger clone differs from it by a single base. The sample originates from a study of blood T cell repertoires in COVID-19 (dated by TCRdb to about 2020). About the full investigation: The collaborator samples originated in the United States, Italy and Spain and spanned the acute and convalescent phases of COVID-19. The material from the prospective study consisted of cDNA or gDNA derived from T cells, B-cell-depleted T cells, or PBMCs. Deeply sampled blood TCRbeta repertoires from subjects exposed to, actively infected with, or recovered from COVID-19 were included in the dataset. The repertoires were released in a freely available public database intended as a resource for research on the immune response to SARS-CoV-2. The samples were drawn from the first 160 participants of the ongoing ImmuneRACE study and from 950 to 1,500 subjects provided by 6 global collaborators. The sample metadata nearly always contained a de-identified subject ID, COVID-19 status, age in years and sex. HLA class I and class II types, where available, came from metadata supplied by the sample provider rather than from assay-based typing. Here is what the overall study found, with its caveats: The quantity of clinical and demographic metadata differed by source and by participant and was supplied without curation.

TCRbeta CDR3 regions were amplified from genomic DNA using the immunoSEQ Assay, a bias-controlled multiplex PCR. The paper's data handling went like this. The number of nucleated cells in each sample was estimated from the amplification of reference gene primers within the assay. To quantify the absolute abundance of each unique TCRbeta CDR3 rearrangement, sequence reads were collapsed and filtered. For each sample, productive Simpson clonality was calculated by taking the square root of Simpson's diversity index across productive rearrangements. TCRdb holds this immuneACCESS table with in-frame rearrangements only. Some clones are missing; in checked studies, unresolved V genes explain under half, and the rest has no known cause. V, J and clone size are those of that table, while D and trimming were read from the DNA. For this sample the table gives roughly 100,000 clones, of which about 90% were detected only once. The leading ten clones occupy about 4% of the sample.

Each collaborating institution followed its own protocols to collect whole blood in K2EDTA tubes. Collaborator samples were shipped for TCRbeta analysis as frozen whole blood, isolated PBMCs, or DNA extracted from either sample type. Spanning cysteine to phenylalanine, the CDR3 consists of 16 amino acids. CDR3 DNA only is kept here, 48 bases in frame from base 1. For CDR1 and CDR2, the germline V gene lists SGHDN and FVKESK. V is shortened by 1 base, J by 3 bases, and the region joining them spans 12 bases. The material sequenced was peripheral blood. This chain is built from TRBV14 and TRBJ2-2, with no reliable assignment of the D segment. The sequence came from a woman aged 55-70 years with acute or convalescent COVID-19. The CDR3 here reads CASSQAGVRDTGELFF. The DNA sequence is given as TGTGCCAGCAGCCAAGCTGGTGTGAGAGACACCGGGGAGCTGTTTTTT.